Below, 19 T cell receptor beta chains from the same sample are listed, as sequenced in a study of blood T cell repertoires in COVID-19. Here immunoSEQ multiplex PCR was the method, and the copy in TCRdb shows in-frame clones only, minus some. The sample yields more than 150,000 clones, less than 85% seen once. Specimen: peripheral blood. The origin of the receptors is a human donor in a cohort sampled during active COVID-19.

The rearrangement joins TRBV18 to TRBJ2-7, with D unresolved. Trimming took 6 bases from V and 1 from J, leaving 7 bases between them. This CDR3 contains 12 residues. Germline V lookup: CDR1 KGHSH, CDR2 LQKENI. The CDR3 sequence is CASSQTSYEQYF. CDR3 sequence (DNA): TGTGCCAGCTCCCAAACTTCCTACGAGCAGTACTTC.

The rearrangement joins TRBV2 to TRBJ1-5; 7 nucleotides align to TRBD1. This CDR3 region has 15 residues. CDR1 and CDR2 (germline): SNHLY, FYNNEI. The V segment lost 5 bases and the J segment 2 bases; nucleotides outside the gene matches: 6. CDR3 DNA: TGTGCCAGCAGTTGGGACAGTCAGGGCAATCAGCCCCAGCATTTT. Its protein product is CASSWDSQGNQPQHF.

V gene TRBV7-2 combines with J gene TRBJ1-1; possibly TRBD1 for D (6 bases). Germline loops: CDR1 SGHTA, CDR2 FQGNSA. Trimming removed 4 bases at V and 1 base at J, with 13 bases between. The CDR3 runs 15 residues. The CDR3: CASSSRGAANTEAFF. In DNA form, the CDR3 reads TGTGCCAGCAGCTCCCGGGGGGCAGCGAACACTGAAGCTTTCTTT.

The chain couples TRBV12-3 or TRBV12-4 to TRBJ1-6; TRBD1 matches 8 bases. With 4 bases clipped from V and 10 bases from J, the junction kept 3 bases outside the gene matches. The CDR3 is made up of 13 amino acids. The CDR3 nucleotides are TGTGCCAGCAGTTCAGGGGGCAGATCACCCCTCCACTTT. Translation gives CASSSGGRSPLHF.

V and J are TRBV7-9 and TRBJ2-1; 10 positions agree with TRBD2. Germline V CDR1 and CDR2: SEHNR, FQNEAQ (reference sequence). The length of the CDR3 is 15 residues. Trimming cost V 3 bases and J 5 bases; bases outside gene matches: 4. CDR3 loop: CASSFWSGGDNEQFF. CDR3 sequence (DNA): TGTGCCAGCAGCTTTTGGAGCGGGGGGGACAATGAGCAGTTCTTC.

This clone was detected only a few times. The CDR3 loop is CASTRSNQPQHF. The CDR3 DNA is TGTGCCAGCACTCGGAGCAATCAGCCCCAGCATTTT. J is TRBJ1-5 and V is TRBV25-1; no clear D. CDR1 and CDR2 (germline): MGHDK, SYGVNS. V was cut by 7 bases and J by 1 base, with 5 bases left in between. CDR3 length: 12 residues.

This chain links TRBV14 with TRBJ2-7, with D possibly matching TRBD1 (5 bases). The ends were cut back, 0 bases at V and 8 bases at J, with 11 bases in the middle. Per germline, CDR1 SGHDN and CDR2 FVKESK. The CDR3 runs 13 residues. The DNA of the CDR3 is TGTGCCAGCAGCCAAGAGGGGCTAAATCAGCAGTACTTC. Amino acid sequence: CASSQEGLNQQYF. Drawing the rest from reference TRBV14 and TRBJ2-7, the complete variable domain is EAGVTQFPSHSVIEKGQTVTLRCDPISGHDNLYWYRRVMGKEIKFLLHFVKESKQDESGMPNNRFLAERTGGTYSTLKVQPAELEDSGVYFCASSQEGLNQQYFGPGTRLTVT.

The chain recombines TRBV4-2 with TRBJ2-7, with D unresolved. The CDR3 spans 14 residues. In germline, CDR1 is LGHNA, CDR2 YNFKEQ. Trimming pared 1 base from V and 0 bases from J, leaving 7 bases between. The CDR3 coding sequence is TGTGCCAGCAGCCAAGTTCCCAGCTCCTACGAGCAGTACTTC. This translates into CASSQVPSSYEQYF.

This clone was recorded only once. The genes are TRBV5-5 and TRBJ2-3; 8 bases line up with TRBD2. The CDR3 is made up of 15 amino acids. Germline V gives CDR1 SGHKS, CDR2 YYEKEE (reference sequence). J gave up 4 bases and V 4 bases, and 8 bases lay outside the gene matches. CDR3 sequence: CASSGTGGAADTQYF. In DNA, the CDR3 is TGTGCCAGCAGCGGGACGGGGGGGGCAGCAGATACGCAGTATTTT. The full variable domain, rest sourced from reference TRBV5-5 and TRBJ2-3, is DAGVTQSPTHLIKTRGQQVTLRCSPISGHKSVSWYQQVLGQGPQFIFQYYEKEERGRGNFPDRFSARQFPNYSSELNVNALLLGDSALYLCASSGTGGAADTQYFGPGTRLTVL.

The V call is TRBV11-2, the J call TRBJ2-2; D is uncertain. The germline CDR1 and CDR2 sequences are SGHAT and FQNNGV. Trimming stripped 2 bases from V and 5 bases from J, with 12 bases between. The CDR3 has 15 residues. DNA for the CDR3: TGTGCCAGCAGCTTAAACCCGACAAAGACCGGGGAGCTGTTTTTT. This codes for CASSLNPTKTGELFF.

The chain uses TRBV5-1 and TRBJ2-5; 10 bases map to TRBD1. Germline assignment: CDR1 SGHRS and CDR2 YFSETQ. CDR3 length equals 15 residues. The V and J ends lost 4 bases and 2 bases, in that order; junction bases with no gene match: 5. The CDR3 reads CASSLGQGGQETQYF. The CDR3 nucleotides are TGCGCCAGCAGCCTAGGACAGGGGGGACAAGAGACCCAGTACTTC.

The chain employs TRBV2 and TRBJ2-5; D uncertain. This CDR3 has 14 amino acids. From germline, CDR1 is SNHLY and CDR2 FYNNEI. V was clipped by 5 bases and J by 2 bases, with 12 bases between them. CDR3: CASSTVFFQETQYF. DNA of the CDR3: TGTGCCAGCAGTACAGTGTTTTTTCAAGAGACCCAGTACTTC.

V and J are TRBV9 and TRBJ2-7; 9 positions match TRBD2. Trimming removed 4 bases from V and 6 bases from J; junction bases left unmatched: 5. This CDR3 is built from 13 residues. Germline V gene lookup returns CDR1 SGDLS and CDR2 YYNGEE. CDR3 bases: TGTGCCAGCAGCCTAGCGGGGAAAGGCGAGCAGTACTTC. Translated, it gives CASSLAGKGEQYF.

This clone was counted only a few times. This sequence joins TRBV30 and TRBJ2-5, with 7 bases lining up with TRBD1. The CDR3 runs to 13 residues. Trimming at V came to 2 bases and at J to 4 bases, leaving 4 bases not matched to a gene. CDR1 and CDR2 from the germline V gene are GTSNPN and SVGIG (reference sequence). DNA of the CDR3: TGTGCCTGGAGTATACGACAGGGAGAGACCCAGTACTTC. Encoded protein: CAWSIRQGETQYF.

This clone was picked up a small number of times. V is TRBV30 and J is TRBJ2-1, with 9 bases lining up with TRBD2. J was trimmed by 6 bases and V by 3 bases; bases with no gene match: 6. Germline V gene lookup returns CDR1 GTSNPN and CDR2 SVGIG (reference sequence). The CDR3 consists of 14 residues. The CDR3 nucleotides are TGTGCCTGGAGACGGCTAGCGGGGTTCAATGAGCAGTTCTTC. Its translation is CAWRRLAGFNEQFF.

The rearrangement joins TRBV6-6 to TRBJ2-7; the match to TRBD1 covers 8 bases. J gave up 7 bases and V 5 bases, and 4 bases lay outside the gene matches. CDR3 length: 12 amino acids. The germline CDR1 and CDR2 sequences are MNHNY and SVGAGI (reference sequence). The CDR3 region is CASSRQGWEQYF. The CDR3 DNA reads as TGTGCCAGCAGTAGACAGGGGTGGGAGCAGTACTTC.

DNA for the CDR3: TGTGCCAGTCTCCTCTCAGCGGGGGAGAATATAAGGAGCTCCTACGAGCAGTACTTC. Encoded protein: CASLLSAGENIRSSYEQYF. The V call is TRBV19, the J call TRBJ2-7, with 8 bases that match TRBD2. Trimming cost V 8 bases and J 0 bases; bases outside gene matches: 21. CDR1 is LNHDA, CDR2 SQIVND, per germline (reference sequence). This CDR3 is built from 19 residues. Full variable domain (remainder filled in from reference TRBV19 and TRBJ2-7): DGGITQSPKYLFRKEGQNVTLSCEQNLNHDAMYWYRQDPGQGLRLIYYSQIVNDFQKGDIAEGYSVSREKKESFPLTVTSAQKNPTAFYLCASLLSAGENIRSSYEQYFGPGTRLTVT.

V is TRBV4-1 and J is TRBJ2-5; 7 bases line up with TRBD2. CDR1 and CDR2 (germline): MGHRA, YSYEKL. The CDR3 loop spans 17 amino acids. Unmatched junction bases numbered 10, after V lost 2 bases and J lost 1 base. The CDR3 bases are TGCGCCAGCAGCCAAAGGGCCGGCGGGGGAGCCCAAGAGACCCAGTACTTC. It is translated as CASSQRAGGGAQETQYF.

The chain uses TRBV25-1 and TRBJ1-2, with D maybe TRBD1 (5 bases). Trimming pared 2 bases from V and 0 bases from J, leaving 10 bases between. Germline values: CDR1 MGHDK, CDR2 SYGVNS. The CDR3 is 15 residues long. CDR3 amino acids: CASSEGGEANYGYTF. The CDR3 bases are TGTGCCAGCAGTGAAGGAGGGGAAGCTAACTATGGCTACACCTTC.